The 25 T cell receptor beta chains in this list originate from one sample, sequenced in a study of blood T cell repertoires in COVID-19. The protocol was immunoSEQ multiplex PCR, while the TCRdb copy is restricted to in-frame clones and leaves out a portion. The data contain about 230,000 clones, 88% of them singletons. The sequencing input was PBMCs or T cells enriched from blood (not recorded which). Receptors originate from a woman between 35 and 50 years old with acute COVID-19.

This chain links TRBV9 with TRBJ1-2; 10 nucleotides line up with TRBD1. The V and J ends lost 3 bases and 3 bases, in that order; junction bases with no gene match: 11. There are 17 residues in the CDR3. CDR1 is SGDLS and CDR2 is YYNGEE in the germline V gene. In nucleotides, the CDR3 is TGTGCCAGCAGCGCACCGGGACAGGGGCCCTGGGACTATGGCTACACCTTC. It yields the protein CASSAPGQGPWDYGYTF.

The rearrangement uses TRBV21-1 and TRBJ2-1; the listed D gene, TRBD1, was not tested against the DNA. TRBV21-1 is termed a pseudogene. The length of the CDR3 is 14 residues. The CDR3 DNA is TGTGCCAGCAGCACGGGACAGTTGTACAATGAGCAGTTCTTC. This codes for CASSTGQLYNEQFF.

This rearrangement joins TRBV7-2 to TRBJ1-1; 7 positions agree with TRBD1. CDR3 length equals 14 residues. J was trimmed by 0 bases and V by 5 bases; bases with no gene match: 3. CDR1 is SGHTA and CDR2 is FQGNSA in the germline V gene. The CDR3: CASSRTGMNTEAFF. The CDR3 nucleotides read TGTGCCAGCAGCAGGACAGGCATGAACACTGAAGCTTTCTTT.

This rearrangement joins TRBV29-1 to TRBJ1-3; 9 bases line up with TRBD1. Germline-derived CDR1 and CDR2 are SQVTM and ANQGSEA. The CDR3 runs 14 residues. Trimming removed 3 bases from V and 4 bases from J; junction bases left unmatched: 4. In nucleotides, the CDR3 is TGCAGCGTTGATGCAGGGACAGGGGGAAACACCATATATTTT. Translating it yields CSVDAGTGGNTIYF. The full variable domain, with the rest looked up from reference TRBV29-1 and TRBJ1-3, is SAVISQKPSRDICQRGTSLTIQCQVDSQVTMMFWYRQQPGQSLTLIATANQGSEATYESGFVIDKFPISRPNLTFSTLTVSNMSPEDSSIYLCSVDAGTGGNTIYFGEGSWLTVV.

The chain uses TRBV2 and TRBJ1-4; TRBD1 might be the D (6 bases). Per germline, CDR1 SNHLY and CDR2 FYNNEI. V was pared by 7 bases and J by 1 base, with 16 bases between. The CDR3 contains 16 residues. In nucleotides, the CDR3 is TGTGCCAGCAAGTACAGGGAAGTTGGAACTAATGAAAAACTGTTTTTT. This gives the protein CASKYREVGTNEKLFF.

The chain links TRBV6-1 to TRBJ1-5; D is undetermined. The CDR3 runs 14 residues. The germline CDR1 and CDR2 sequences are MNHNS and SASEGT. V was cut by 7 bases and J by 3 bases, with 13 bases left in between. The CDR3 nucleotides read TGTGCCAGCAACGCGGCCGGGGTCAATCAGCCCCAGCATTTT. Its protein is CASNAAGVNQPQHF.

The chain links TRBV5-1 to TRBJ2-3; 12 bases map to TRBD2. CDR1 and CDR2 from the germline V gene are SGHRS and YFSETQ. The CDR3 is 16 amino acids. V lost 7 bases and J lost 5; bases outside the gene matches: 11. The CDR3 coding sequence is TGCGCCAGCCATCTCTCTAGCGGGGGGGCGGGAGATACGCAGTATTTT. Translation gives CASHLSSGGAGDTQYF.

Here the CDR3 DNA reads TGTGCCTGGTGCAGGATTGGGAACACTGAAGCTTTCTTT. Its translation is CAWCRIGNTEAFF. The chain combines TRBV30 with TRBJ1-1; D gene unclear. Germline CDR1 is GTSNPN and CDR2 is SVGIG (reference sequence). The CDR3 extends over 13 amino acids. Trimming pared 5 bases from V and 1 base from J, leaving 11 bases between.

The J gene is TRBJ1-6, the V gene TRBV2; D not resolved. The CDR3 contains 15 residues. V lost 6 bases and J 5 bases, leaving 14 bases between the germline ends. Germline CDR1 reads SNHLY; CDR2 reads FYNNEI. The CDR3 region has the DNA TGTGCCAGCAGACGCCTTGTCACTAATAATTCACCCCTCCACTTT. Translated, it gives CASRRLVTNNSPLHF.

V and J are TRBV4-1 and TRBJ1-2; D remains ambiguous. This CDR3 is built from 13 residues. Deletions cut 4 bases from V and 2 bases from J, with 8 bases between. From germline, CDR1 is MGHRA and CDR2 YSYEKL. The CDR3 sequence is CASSLDGNYGYTF. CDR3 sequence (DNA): TGCGCCAGCAGCCTTGACGGGAACTATGGCTACACCTTC.

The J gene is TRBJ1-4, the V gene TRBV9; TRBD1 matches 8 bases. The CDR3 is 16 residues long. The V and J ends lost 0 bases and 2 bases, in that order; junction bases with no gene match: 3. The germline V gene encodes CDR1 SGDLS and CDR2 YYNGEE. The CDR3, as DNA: TGTGCCAGCAGCGTAGGGACAGGGCTGACTAATGAAAAACTGTTTTTT. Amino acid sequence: CASSVGTGLTNEKLFF.

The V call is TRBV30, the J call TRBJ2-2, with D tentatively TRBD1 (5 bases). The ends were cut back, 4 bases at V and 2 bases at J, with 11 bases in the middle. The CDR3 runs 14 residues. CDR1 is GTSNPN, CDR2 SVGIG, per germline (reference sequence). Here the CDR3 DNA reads TGTGCCTGGAAATGGGGCCTTAACACCGGGGAGCTGTTTTTT. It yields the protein CAWKWGLNTGELFF. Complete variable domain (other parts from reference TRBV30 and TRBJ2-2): SQTIHQWPATLVQPVGSPLSLECTVEGTSNPNLYWYRQAAGRGLQLLFYSVGIGQISSEVPQNLSASRPQDRQFILSSKKLLLSDSGFYLCAWKWGLNTGELFFGEGSRLTVL.

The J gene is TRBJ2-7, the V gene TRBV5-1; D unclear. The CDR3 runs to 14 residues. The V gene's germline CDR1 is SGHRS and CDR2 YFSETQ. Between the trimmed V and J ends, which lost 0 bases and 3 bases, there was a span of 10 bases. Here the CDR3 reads CASSLAPGGYEQYF. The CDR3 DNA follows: TGCGCCAGCAGCTTGGCTCCAGGTGGCTACGAGCAGTACTTC.

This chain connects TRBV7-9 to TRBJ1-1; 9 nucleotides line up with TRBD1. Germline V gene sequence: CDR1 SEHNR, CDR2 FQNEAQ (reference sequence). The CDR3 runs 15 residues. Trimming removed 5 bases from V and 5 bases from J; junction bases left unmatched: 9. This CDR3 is CASSPRTGVGTEAFF. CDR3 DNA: TGTGCCAGCAGCCCCCGGACAGGGGTTGGGACTGAAGCTTTCTTT.

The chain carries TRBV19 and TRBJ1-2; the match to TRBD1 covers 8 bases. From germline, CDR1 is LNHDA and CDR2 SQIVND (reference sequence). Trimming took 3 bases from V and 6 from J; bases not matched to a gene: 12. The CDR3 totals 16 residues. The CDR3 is CASSISVGRTGNGYTF. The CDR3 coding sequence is TGTGCCAGTAGTATTTCTGTGGGACGGACAGGGAATGGCTACACCTTC.

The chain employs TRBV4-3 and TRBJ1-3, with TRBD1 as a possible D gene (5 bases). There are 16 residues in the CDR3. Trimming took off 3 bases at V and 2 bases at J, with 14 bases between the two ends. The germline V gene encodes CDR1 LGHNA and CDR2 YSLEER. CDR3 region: CASSHDDSNPGNTIYF. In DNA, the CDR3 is TGCGCCAGCAGCCACGACGACAGTAATCCTGGAAACACCATATATTTT.

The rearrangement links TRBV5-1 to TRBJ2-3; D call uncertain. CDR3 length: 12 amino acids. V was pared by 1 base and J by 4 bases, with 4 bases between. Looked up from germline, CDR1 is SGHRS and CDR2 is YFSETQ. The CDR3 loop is CASSLIADTQYF. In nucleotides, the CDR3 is TGCGCCAGCAGCTTGATCGCAGATACGCAGTATTTT.

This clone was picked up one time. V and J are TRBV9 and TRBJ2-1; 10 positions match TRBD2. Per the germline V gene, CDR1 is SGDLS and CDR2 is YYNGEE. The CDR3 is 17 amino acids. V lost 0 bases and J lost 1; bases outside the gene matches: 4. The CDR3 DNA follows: TGTGCCAGCAGCGTAGTAGGTAGCGGGAGGTCCTACAATGAGCAGTTCTTC. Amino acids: CASSVVGSGRSYNEQFF. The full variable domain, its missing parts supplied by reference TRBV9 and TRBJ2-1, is DSGVTQTPKHLITATGQRVTLRCSPRSGDLSVYWYQQSLDQGLQFLIQYYNGEERAKGNILERFSAQQFPDLHSELNLSSLELGDSALYFCASSVVGSGRSYNEQFFGPGTRLTVL.

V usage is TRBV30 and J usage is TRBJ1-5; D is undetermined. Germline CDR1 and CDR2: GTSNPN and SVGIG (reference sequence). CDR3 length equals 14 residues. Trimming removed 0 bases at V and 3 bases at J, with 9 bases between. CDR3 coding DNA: TGTGCCTGGAGTGTAGGAGCCGCCAATCAGCCCCAGCATTTT. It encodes CAWSVGAANQPQHF.

CDR3: CASSYPPGVGGYTF. The DNA of the CDR3 is TGTGCCAGCAGTTACCCGCCAGGGGTAGGCGGCTACACCTTC. The chain is built from TRBV6-6 and TRBJ1-2; maybe TRBD1 (6 bases). Per germline, CDR1 MNHNY and CDR2 SVGAGI (reference sequence). V was trimmed by 2 bases and J by 8 bases, leaving 15 bases between them. This CDR3 spans 14 amino acids.

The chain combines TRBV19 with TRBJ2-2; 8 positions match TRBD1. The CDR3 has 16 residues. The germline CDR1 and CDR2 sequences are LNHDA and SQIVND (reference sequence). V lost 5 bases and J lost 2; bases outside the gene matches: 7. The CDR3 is CASSSRDRRNTGELFF. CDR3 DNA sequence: TGTGCCAGTAGTTCCCGGGACAGGCGAAACACCGGGGAGCTGTTTTTT.

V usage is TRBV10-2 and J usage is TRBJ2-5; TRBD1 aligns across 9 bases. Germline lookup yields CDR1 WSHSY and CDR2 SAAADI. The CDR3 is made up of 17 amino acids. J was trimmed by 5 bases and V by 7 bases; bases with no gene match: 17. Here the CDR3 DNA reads TGCGCCAGCAACCCCGGAGGAGGGGGACAGGGCGGGGAGACCCAGTACTTC. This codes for CASNPGGGGQGGETQYF.

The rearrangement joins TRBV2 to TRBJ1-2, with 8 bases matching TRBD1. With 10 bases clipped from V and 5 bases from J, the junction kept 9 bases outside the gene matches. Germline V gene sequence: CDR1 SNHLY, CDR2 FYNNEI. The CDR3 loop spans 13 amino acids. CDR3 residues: CATQTGAAYGYTF. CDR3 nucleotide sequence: TGTGCCACCCAGACAGGGGCCGCTTATGGCTACACCTTC.

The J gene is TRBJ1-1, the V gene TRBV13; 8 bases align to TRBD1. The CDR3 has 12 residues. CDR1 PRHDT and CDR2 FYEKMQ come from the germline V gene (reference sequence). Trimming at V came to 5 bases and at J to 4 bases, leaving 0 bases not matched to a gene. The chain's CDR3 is CASSTGGTEAFF. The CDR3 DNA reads TGTGCCAGCAGCACAGGGGGCACTGAAGCTTTCTTT.

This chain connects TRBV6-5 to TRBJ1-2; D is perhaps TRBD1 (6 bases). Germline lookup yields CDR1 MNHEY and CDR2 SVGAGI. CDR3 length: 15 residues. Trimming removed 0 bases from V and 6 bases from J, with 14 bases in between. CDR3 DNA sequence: TGTGCCAGCAGTTACTCGATGGTAACAGGGAATGGCTACACCTTC. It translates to CASSYSMVTGNGYTF.